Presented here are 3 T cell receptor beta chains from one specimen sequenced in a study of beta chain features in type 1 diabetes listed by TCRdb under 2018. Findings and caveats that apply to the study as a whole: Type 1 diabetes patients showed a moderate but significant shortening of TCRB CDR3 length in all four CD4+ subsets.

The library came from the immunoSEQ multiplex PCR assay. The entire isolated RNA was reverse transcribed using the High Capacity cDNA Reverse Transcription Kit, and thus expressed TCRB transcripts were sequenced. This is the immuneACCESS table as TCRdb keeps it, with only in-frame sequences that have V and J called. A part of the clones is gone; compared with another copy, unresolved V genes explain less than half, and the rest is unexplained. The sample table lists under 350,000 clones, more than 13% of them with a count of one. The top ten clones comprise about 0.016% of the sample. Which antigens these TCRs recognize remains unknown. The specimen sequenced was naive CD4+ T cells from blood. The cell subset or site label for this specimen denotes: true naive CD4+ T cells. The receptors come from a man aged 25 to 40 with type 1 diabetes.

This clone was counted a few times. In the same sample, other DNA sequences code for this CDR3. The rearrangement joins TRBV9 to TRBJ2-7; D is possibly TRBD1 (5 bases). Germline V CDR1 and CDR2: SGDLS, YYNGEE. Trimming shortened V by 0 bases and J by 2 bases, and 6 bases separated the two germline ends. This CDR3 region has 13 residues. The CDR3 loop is CASSVGQTYEQYF. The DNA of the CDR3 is TGTGCCAGCAGCGTAGGACAGACCTACGAGCAGTACTTC.

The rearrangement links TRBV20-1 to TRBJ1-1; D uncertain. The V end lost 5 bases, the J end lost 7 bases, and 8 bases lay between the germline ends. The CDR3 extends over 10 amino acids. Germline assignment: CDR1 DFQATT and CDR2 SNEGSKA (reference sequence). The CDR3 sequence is CSAGAIEAFF. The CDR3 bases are TGCAGTGCTGGAGCTATTGAAGCTTTCTTT.

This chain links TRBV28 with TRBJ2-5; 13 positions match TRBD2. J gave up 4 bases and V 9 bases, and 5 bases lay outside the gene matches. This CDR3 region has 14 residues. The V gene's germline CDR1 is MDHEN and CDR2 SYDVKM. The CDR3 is CASGGLAGLETQYF. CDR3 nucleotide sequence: TGTGCCAGTGGGGGACTAGCGGGACTAGAGACCCAGTACTTC.